The 29 T cell receptor beta chains in this list originate from one sample, sequenced in a study of T-cell memory formation after mild COVID-19. MiXCR, run by TCRdb on the 5' RACE reads, gives a single entry per CDR3 protein. The table lists some 300,000 distinct CDR3 sequences, roughly 19% of them singletons, with around 21% in the top ten. The sequenced sample consisted of PBMCs or a T cell subset sorted from them (not recorded which). Receptors originate from a man aged 18 to 30 who had mild COVID-19 (a few samples of this study predate the infection). Cell type and time point are not known.

The sample holds one count of this clonotype. The chain is built from TRBV9 and TRBJ2-5; either TRBD1 or TRBD2 may fit D (6 bases each). The CDR3 loop spans 14 amino acids. The germline V gene encodes CDR1 SGDLS and CDR2 YYNGEE. Trimming took off 2 bases at V and 2 bases at J, with 10 bases between the two ends. The CDR3 spells CASSVGGTQETQYF. The CDR3 DNA follows: TGTGCCAGCAGCGTTGGGGGGACACAAGAGACCCAGTACTTC.

This chain uses TRBV5-8 with TRBJ1-1, with a weak D call TRBD1 (6 bases). With 4 bases removed from V and 6 bases from J, the gap between germline ends came to 19 bases. This CDR3 has 15 residues. Per the germline V gene, CDR1 is SGHTS and CDR2 is YDEGEE. The CDR3 DNA follows: TGTGCCAGCAGCCAACCTCGAAGGGGGGCACCTGAAGCTTTCTTT. Its protein product is CASSQPRRGAPEAFF.

The chain is built from TRBV4-3 and TRBJ1-4; TRBD1 matches at 7 bases. This CDR3 comprises 15 residues. V lost 0 bases and J lost 8; bases outside the gene matches: 6. Looked up from germline, CDR1 is LGHNA and CDR2 is YSLEER. CDR3 in DNA: TGCGCCAGCAGCCAAGACAGGGGGGTACGGGAAAAACTGTTTTTT. Amino acids: CASSQDRGVREKLFF.

The sample holds a few counts of this clonotype. This chain links TRBV7-9 with TRBJ2-1; D not certain. The ends were cut back, 5 bases at V and 3 bases at J, with 14 bases in the middle. CDR3 length equals 15 residues. CDR1 SEHNR and CDR2 FQNEAQ come from the germline V gene (reference sequence). For the CDR3, the DNA is TGTGCCAGCAGCGTTCATGTCTCAGGCTACAATGAGCAGTTCTTC. Its protein product is CASSVHVSGYNEQFF.

This clonotype came up a few times. The chain carries TRBV20-1 and TRBJ1-2; D gene unclear. CDR1 and CDR2 (germline): DFQATT, SNEGSKA (reference sequence). The CDR3 length is 10 residues. Between the trimmed V and J ends, which lost 6 bases and 6 bases, there was a span of 8 bases. As DNA, the CDR3 is TGCAGTGCCCGGGAGGATGGCTACACCTTC. Its translation: CSAREDGYTF.

The CDR3 spells CSALPGGQGGETQYF. For the CDR3, the DNA is TGCAGTGCTCTCCCCGGCGGACAGGGTGGGGAGACCCAGTACTTC. The rearrangement joins TRBV20-1 to TRBJ2-5; 8 positions match TRBD1. The CDR3 runs to 15 residues. The V and J ends lost 5 bases and 5 bases, in that order; junction bases with no gene match: 13. Per the germline V gene, CDR1 is DFQATT and CDR2 is SNEGSKA (reference sequence).

The V gene is TRBV30, the J gene TRBJ1-1, with TRBD1 identical over 7 bases. V gave up 4 bases and J gave up 4 bases; unmatched junction bases: 6. The CDR3 runs to 13 residues. Germline CDR1 reads GTSNPN; CDR2 reads SVGIG (reference sequence). CDR3 sequence: CAWNRDSPTEAFF. For the CDR3, the DNA is TGTGCCTGGAACCGGGACAGCCCCACTGAAGCTTTCTTT. The complete variable domain, with remaining parts taken from reference TRBV30 and TRBJ1-1, reads SQTIHQWPATLVQPVGSPLSLECTVEGTSNPNLYWYRQAAGRGLQLLFYSVGIGQISSEVPQNLSASRPQDRQFILSSKKLLLSDSGFYLCAWNRDSPTEAFFGQGTRLTVV.

Here the CDR3 reads CASSLVPGSDTEAFF. The CDR3 region has the DNA TGTGCCAGCAGCTTAGTCCCGGGCTCGGACACTGAAGCTTTCTTT. This chain links TRBV11-2 with TRBJ1-1; D is unclear. Germline V gene lookup returns CDR1 SGHAT and CDR2 FQNNGV. Trimming took off 1 base at V and 3 bases at J, with 12 bases between the two ends. The CDR3 length is 15 residues.

This clonotype was counted between two and nine times. The chain has TRBV20-1 and TRBJ2-3; the match to TRBD1 covers 9 bases. This CDR3 is 14 amino acids long. V was clipped by 1 base and J by 4 bases; unmatched bases: 3. Germline loops: CDR1 DFQATT, CDR2 SNEGSKA (reference sequence). Here the CDR3 reads CSARANRGPDTQYF. CDR3 coding DNA: TGCAGTGCTAGAGCGAACAGGGGGCCAGATACGCAGTATTTT.

This sequence joins TRBV7-2 and TRBJ2-4; D not resolved. Trimming shortened V by 5 bases and J by 2 bases, and 4 bases separated the two germline ends. CDR1 and CDR2 from the germline V gene are SGHTA and FQGNSA. The CDR3 is made up of 12 amino acids. As DNA, the CDR3 is TGTGCCAGCAGCCCCTCCAAAAACATTCAGTACTTC. It is translated as CASSPSKNIQYF.

V and J are TRBV6-6 and TRBJ1-6; weak D call: TRBD1 (6 bases). The CDR3 is 14 residues long. Germline-derived CDR1 and CDR2 are MNHNY and SVGAGI (reference sequence). V was shortened by 5 bases and J by 7 bases, with 12 bases between the two germline ends. CDR3 coding DNA: TGTGCCAGCAGTCCCGGACAGACGAATTCACCCCTCCACTTT. Its protein is CASSPGQTNSPLHF.

This clonotype showed up just a few times. This chain links TRBV2 with TRBJ2-7; no definite D call. Germline V CDR1 and CDR2: SNHLY, FYNNEI. V was shortened by 9 bases and J by 1 base, with 10 bases between the two germline ends. The CDR3 runs 12 residues. CDR3 amino acids: CASAGESYEQYV. The CDR3 bases are TGTGCCAGTGCAGGCGAGTCCTACGAGCAGTACGTC.

This clonotype came up a few times. The chain links TRBV12-3 or TRBV12-4 to TRBJ2-7; D not resolved. This CDR3 spans 13 amino acids. The V end lost 3 bases, the J end lost 3 bases, and 9 bases lay between the germline ends. In DNA form, the CDR3 reads TGTGCCAGCAGTTTCACAGCTAGCTACGAGCAGTACTTC. This sequence encodes CASSFTASYEQYF.

This clonotype has more than one count but fewer than ten. V gene TRBV7-2 combines with J gene TRBJ2-2; no reliable D call. The germline gives CDR1 SGHTA, CDR2 FQGNSA. This CDR3 contains 17 residues. V was pared by 1 base and J by 5 bases, with 17 bases between. The CDR3 DNA reads as TGTGCCAGCAGCTTAGTTGTACCCCTCACTGAGACCGGGGAGCTGTTTTTT. It is translated as CASSLVVPLTETGELFF.

The chain uses TRBV5-4 and TRBJ2-3, with 8 bases matching TRBD2. Germline V lookup: CDR1 SGHNT, CDR2 YYREEE (reference sequence). CDR3 length: 18 amino acids. DNA of the CDR3: TGTGCGACCCGGGGTTCGCGGGGGGACTTCCTTGGGACAGATACGCAGTATTTT. It yields the protein CATRGSRGDFLGTDTQYF.

The CDR3 nucleotides read TGTGCCAGCAGTCACAAGTCGGGGACAGGGGGCGAAGCTTTCTTT. Amino acids: CASSHKSGTGGEAFF. This chain links TRBV6-5 with TRBJ1-1; 12 bases align to TRBD1. V lost 5 bases to trimming and J lost 8 bases; unmatched junction nucleotides: 9. This CDR3 comprises 15 residues. Germline assignment: CDR1 MNHEY and CDR2 SVGAGI.

This clonotype was observed a few times. This chain joins TRBV6-5 and TRBJ1-6, with a tentative D call TRBD1 (5 bases). V lost 5 bases to trimming and J lost 10 bases, with 15 bases between them. The CDR3 spans 14 residues. The germline CDR1 and CDR2 sequences are MNHEY and SVGAGI. The CDR3 bases are TGTGCCAGCAGTCCCCACAGCCGGGGCTCACCCCTCCACTTT. It translates to CASSPHSRGSPLHF.

There are a few counts of this clonotype. The chain employs TRBV15 and TRBJ2-5; 11 bases align to TRBD2. Germline V CDR1 and CDR2: LNHNV, YYDKDF (reference sequence). Germline trimming cut 5 bases from V and 1 base from J; bases unmatched to any gene: 3. The CDR3 sequence is 15 residues long. The CDR3 protein is CATSPGLAGQETQYF. DNA for the CDR3: TGTGCCACCAGCCCTGGACTAGCGGGCCAAGAGACCCAGTACTTC.

CDR3 sequence reads: CASSLLAITGELFF. CDR3 in DNA: TGTGCCAGCAGCTTACTAGCAATCACCGGGGAGCTGTTTTTT. This chain uses TRBV7-2 with TRBJ2-2, with D tentatively TRBD2 (5 bases). Germline-derived CDR1 and CDR2 are SGHTA and FQGNSA. This CDR3 is 14 amino acids long. Trimming shortened V by 2 bases and J by 4 bases, and 8 bases separated the two germline ends. The whole variable domain, filled in from reference TRBV7-2 and TRBJ2-2, reads GAGVSQSPSNKVTEKGKDVELRCDPISGHTALYWYRQSLGQGLEFLIYFQGNSAPDKSGLPSDRFSAERTGGSVSTLTIQRTQQEDSAVYLCASSLLAITGELFFGEGSRLTVL.

Ten or more counts support this clonotype. The chain joins TRBV7-9 to TRBJ2-1; either TRBD1 or TRBD2 may fit D (5 bases each). Trimming removed 8 bases from V and 2 bases from J, with 10 bases in between. This CDR3 contains 13 residues. Looked up from germline, CDR1 is SEHNR and CDR2 is FQNEAQ (reference sequence). The CDR3 bases are TGTGCCAGCCTGGGACGGCCCTACAATGAGCAGTTCTTC. Translation: CASLGRPYNEQFF.

This chain uses TRBV6-1 with TRBJ2-1; 8 bases map to TRBD1. V lost 6 bases, J lost 9 bases, and 13 bases stayed unmatched. The CDR3 sequence is 15 residues long. Germline-derived CDR1 and CDR2 are MNHNS and SASEGT. CDR3 sequence: CASSYGQGVFGEQFF. CDR3 coding DNA: TGTGCCAGCAGCTACGGACAGGGAGTATTCGGTGAGCAGTTCTTC.

The chain employs TRBV20-1 and TRBJ1-1; TRBD1 is a possible D gene (6 bases). Deletions cut 3 bases from V and 2 bases from J, with 13 bases between. This CDR3 is built from 14 residues. Germline CDR1 and CDR2: DFQATT and SNEGSKA (reference sequence). The CDR3 DNA sequence: TGCAGTGCTAGCATTGTACAGGGTAACACTGAAGCTTTCTTT. Protein product: CSASIVQGNTEAFF.

This chain's CDR3 is CASTRAALESTDTQYF. The CDR3 bases are TGCGCCAGCACCCGGGCCGCTCTCGAATCCACAGATACGCAGTATTTT. V is TRBV5-1 and J is TRBJ2-3; the D is unclear. The germline CDR1 and CDR2 sequences are SGHRS and YFSETQ. The CDR3 contains 16 residues. The ends were cut back, 6 bases at V and 2 bases at J, with 19 bases in the middle.

The V call is TRBV2, the J call TRBJ1-2; 8 bases map to TRBD1. The CDR3 runs 14 residues. Per the germline V gene, CDR1 is SNHLY and CDR2 is FYNNEI. Losses at the gene ends were 8 bases for V and 0 bases for J; bases not matched to a gene: 5. This chain's CDR3 is CASGTGLSNYGYTF. CDR3 DNA sequence: TGTGCCAGCGGGACAGGCCTATCTAACTATGGCTACACCTTC.

This chain joins TRBV6-6 and TRBJ2-7; 7 nucleotides match TRBD1. This CDR3 is 13 amino acids long. Unmatched junction bases numbered 4, after V lost 6 bases and J lost 2 bases. Germline loops: CDR1 MNHNY, CDR2 SVGAGI (reference sequence). The CDR3 region is CASSTDRTYEQYV. The CDR3 DNA reads as TGTGCCAGCAGCACGGACAGGACCTACGAGCAGTACGTC.

V is TRBV30 and J is TRBJ1-1, with a tentative D call TRBD1 (5 bases). The germline V gene encodes CDR1 GTSNPN and CDR2 SVGIG (reference sequence). The CDR3 extends over 13 amino acids. V dropped 0 bases and J dropped 11 bases, with 16 bases sitting between them. The CDR3 here is CAWSVGAPNGAFF. CDR3 sequence (DNA): TGTGCCTGGAGTGTAGGGGCCCCGAACGGGGCTTTCTTT.

This clonotype was detected a few times. This chain links TRBV30 with TRBJ1-1; D gene uncertain. Looked up from germline, CDR1 is GTSNPN and CDR2 is SVGIG (reference sequence). The CDR3 length is 15 residues. V lost 2 bases and J lost 4, with 17 bases in between. This chain's CDR3 is CAWSWLGKGFTEAFF. The DNA for the CDR3 is TGTGCCTGGAGTTGGTTAGGGAAGGGTTTCACTGAAGCTTTCTTT.

Only a few counts were recorded for this clonotype. The chain is built from TRBV12-3 or TRBV12-4 and TRBJ2-1; possibly TRBD2 for D (5 bases). The V gene lost 2 bases and the J gene lost 4 bases, with 12 bases spanning the gap. This CDR3 has 15 amino acids. The CDR3 DNA reads TGTGCCAGCAGTTTACTTCGGGGTCAGTACAATGAGCAGTTCTTC. It specifies CASSLLRGQYNEQFF.

The chain has TRBV6-2 or TRBV6-3 and TRBJ1-1, with TRBD1 matching over 9 bases. Germline CDR1 reads MNHEY; CDR2 reads SVGEGT. V shed 11 bases and J 7 bases; nucleotides not matched to a gene: 8. The CDR3 contains 12 residues. CDR3 sequence: CAGRTGVHEAFF. Written as DNA, the CDR3 is TGTGCCGGTCGGACAGGGGTTCATGAAGCTTTCTTT.